The sample holds one count of the clone carrying this T cell receptor (beta chain). Per the study methods: For nucleated cells, counts were estimated from reference gene primer amplification. Some clones are missing from TCRdb's copy, which holds only in-frame ones; the method was immunoSEQ multiplex PCR. V and J calls and clone size are as listed in that table; D and trimming were resolved from the DNA. The sample shows 100,000 to 150,000 clones, roughly 90% of them seen only once. The data originate from a study of blood T cell repertoires in COVID-19. Study-wide context: The samples span acute and convalescent COVID-19 from the United States, Italy and Spain.

The specimen sequenced was peripheral blood. The receptor was derived from a man in his fifties with acute or convalescent COVID-19.

CDR3 sequence (DNA): TGTGCCAGCAGCCCGACTAGCCCGGGAGTTCAGTTCTTC. Its protein is CASSPTSPGVQFF. This chain joins TRBV13 and TRBJ2-1; 7 bases agree with TRBD2. Losses at the gene ends were 5 bases for V and 13 bases for J; bases not matched to a gene: 11. The CDR3 extends over 13 amino acids. CDR1 is PRHDT and CDR2 is FYEKMQ in the germline V gene (reference sequence). Filled out from reference TRBV13 and TRBJ2-1, the complete variable domain reads AAGVIQSPRHLIKEKRETATLKCYPIPRHDTVYWYQQGPGQDPQFLISFYEKMQSDKGSIPDRFSAQQFSDYHSELNMSSLELGDSALYFCASSPTSPGVQFFGPGTRLTVL.